This T cell receptor (beta chain) was observed in a study of CD8+ T cells in alopecia areata. Across the whole study: Tofacitinib was taken orally by treated patients, and the dose was 5 to 10 mg twice daily.

As concerns this clone: Its antigen is undetermined.

Regarding the study as a whole: Scalp sample data also include resident alphabeta T cells from normal skin.

Isolated RNA was reverse transcribed into cDNA used as the sequencing template. Assay: immunoSEQ multiplex PCR; the TCRdb copy retains only in-frame clones and omits some. The table shows 150,000 or so clones, with about 90% occurring only once. The receptor comes from a human donor with alopecia areata. This specimen was CD8+ T cells sorted from blood, taken at week 0.

CDR3 amino acids: CASSLSPSRSTEAFF. The CDR3 DNA reads TGTGCCAGCAGCTTAAGCCCGTCCAGGTCCACTGAAGCTTTCTTT. The gene calls are TRBV6-5 and TRBJ1-1; unclear D gene. This CDR3 has 15 amino acids. Germline values: CDR1 MNHEY, CDR2 SVGAGI. V was shortened by 6 bases and J by 4 bases, with 18 bases between the two germline ends.